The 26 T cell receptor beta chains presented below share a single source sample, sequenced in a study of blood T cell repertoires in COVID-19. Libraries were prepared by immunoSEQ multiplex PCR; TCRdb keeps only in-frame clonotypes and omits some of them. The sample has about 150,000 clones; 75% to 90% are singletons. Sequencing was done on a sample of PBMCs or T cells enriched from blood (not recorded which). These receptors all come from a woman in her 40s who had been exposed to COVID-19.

CDR3 loop: CASSHVGGQGADEQFF. DNA for the CDR3: TGTGCCAGCAGCCATGTCGGGGGACAGGGGGCCGATGAGCAGTTCTTC. The chain employs TRBV3-1 (or the pseudogene TRBV3-2) and TRBJ2-1, with 12 bases lining up with TRBD1. Germline CDR1 reads LGHDT; CDR2 reads YNNKEL (reference sequence). The CDR3 covers 16 residues. Trimming at V came to 3 bases and at J to 8 bases, leaving 8 bases not matched to a gene.

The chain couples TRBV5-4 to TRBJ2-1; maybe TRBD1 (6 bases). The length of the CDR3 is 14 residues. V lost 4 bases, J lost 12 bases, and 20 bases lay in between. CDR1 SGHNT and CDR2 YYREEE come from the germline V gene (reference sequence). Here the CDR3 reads CASSQGTSPFLQFF. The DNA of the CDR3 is TGTGCCAGCAGCCAGGGGACCTCGCCATTCCTGCAGTTCTTC.

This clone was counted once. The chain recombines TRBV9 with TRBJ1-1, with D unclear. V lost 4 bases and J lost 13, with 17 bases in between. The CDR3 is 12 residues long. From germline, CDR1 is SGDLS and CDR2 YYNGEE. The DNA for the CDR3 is TGTGCCAGCAGCCTTCCACCTAGGCCGGATTTCTTT. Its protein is CASSLPPRPDFF. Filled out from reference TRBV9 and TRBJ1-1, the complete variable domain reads DSGVTQTPKHLITATGQRVTLRCSPRSGDLSVYWYQQSLDQGLQFLIQYYNGEERAKGNILERFSAQQFPDLHSELNLSSLELGDSALYFCASSLPPRPDFFGQGTRLTVV.

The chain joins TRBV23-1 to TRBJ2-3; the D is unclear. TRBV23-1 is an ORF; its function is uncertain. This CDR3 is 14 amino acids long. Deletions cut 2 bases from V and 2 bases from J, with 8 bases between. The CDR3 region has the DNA TGCGCCAGCAGTCAAGACAAAAACACAGATACGCAGTATTTT. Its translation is CASSQDKNTDTQYF.

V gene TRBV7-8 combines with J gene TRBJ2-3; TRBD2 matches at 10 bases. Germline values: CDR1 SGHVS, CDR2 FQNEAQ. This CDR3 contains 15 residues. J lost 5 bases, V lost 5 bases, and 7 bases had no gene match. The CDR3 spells CASSTTSGAKDTQYF. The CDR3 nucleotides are TGTGCCAGCAGCACTACTAGCGGGGCAAAAGATACGCAGTATTTT. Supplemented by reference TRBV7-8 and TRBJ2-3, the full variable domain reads GAGVSQSPRYKVAKRGQDVALRCDPISGHVSLFWYQQALGQGPEFLTYFQNEAQLDKSGLPSDRFFAERPEGSVSTLKIQRTQQEDSAVYLCASSTTSGAKDTQYFGPGTRLTVL.

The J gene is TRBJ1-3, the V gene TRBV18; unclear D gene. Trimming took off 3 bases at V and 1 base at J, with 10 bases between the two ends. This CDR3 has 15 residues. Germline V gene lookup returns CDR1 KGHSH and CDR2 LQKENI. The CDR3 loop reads CASSPVTDSGNTIYF. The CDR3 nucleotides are TGTGCCAGCTCACCCGTAACTGATTCTGGAAACACCATATATTTT.

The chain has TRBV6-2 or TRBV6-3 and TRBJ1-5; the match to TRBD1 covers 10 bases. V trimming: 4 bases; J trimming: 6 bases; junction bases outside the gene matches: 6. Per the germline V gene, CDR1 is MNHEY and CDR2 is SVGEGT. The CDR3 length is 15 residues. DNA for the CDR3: TGTGCCAGCAGTTCACCGGGACAGGGGTCTCAGCCCCAGCATTTT. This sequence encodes CASSSPGQGSQPQHF.

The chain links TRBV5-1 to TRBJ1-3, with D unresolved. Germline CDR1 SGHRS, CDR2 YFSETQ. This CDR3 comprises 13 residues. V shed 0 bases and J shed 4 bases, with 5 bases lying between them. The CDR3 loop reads CASSLAVGNTIYF. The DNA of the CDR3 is TGCGCCAGCAGCTTGGCCGTCGGAAACACCATATATTTT.

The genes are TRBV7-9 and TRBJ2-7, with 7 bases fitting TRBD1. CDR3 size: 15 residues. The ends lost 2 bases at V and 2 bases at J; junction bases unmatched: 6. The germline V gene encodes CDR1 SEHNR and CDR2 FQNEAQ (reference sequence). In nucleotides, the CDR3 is TGTGCCAGCAGCTTAAGGCAGGGGGTGACCTACGAGCAGTACTTC. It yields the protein CASSLRQGVTYEQYF. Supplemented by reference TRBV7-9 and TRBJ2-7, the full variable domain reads DTGVSQNPRHKITKRGQNVTFRCDPISEHNRLYWYRQTLGQGPEFLTYFQNEAQLEKSRLLSDRFSAERPKGSFSTLEIQRTEQGDSAMYLCASSLRQGVTYEQYFGPGTRLTVT.

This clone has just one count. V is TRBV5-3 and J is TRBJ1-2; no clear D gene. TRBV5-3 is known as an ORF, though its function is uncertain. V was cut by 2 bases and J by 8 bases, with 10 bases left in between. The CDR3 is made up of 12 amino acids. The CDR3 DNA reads TGTGCCAGAAGCTTTTCTGGGAGGGGCTACACCTTC. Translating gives CARSFSGRGYTF.

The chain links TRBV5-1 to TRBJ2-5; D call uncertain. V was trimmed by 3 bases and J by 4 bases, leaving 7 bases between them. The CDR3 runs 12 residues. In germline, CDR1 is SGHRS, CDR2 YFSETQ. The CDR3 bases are TGCGCCAGCAGCTCGACATTAGAGACCCAGTACTTC. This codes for CASSSTLETQYF.

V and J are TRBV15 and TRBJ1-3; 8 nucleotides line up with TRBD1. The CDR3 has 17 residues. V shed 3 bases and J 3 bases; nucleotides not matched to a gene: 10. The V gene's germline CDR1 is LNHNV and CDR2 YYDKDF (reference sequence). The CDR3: CATSSTLDRVRGNTIYF. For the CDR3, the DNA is TGTGCCACCAGCAGTACCTTGGACAGGGTTCGTGGAAACACCATATATTTT.

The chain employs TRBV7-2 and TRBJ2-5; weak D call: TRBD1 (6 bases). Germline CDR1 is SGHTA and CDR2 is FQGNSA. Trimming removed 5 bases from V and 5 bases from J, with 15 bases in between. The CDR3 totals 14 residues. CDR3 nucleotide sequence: TGTGCCAGCAGCCTAGGACATAGGGGGGAGACCCAGTACTTC. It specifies CASSLGHRGETQYF. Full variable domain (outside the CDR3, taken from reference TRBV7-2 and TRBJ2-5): GAGVSQSPSNKVTEKGKDVELRCDPISGHTALYWYRQSLGQGLEFLIYFQGNSAPDKSGLPSDRFSAERTGGSVSTLTIQRTQQEDSAVYLCASSLGHRGETQYFGPGTRLLVL.

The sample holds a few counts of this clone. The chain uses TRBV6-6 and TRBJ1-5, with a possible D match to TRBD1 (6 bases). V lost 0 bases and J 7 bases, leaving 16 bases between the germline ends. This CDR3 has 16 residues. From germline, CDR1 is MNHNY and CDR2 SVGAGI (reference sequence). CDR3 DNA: TGTGCCAGCAGTTACTCCCCGGACAGTCTACCCCAGCCCCAGCATTTT. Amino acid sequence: CASSYSPDSLPQPQHF.

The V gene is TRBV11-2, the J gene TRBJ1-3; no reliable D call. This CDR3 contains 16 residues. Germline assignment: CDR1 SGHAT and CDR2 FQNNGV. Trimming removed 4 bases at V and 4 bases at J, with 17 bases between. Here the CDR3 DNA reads TGTGCCAGCAGCTACAGCTCTGAGATACCCGGAAACACCATATATTTT. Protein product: CASSYSSEIPGNTIYF.

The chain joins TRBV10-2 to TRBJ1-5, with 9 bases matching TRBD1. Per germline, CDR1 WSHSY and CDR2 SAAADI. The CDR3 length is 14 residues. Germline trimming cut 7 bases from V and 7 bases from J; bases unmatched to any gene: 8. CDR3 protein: CASTPRTGEQPQHF. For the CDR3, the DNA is TGCGCCAGCACCCCTCGGACAGGGGAGCAGCCCCAGCATTTT.

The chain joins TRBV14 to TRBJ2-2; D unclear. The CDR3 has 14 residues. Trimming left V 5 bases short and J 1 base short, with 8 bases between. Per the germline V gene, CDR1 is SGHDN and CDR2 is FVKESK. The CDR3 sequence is CASSMGVNTGELFF. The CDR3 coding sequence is TGTGCCAGCAGCATGGGCGTGAACACCGGGGAGCTGTTTTTT.

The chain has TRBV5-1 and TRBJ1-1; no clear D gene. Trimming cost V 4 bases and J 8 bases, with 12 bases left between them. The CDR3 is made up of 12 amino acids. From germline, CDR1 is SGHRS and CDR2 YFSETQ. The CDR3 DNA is TGCGCCAGCAGCCCATACGCCGGGGAAGCTTTCTTT. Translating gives CASSPYAGEAFF.

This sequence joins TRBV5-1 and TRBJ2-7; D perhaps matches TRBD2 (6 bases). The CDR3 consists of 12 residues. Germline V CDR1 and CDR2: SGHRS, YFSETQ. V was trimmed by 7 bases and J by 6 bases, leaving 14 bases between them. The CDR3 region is CASQAGRGEQYF. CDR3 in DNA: TGCGCCAGCCAGGCGGGACGGGGCGAGCAGTACTTC.

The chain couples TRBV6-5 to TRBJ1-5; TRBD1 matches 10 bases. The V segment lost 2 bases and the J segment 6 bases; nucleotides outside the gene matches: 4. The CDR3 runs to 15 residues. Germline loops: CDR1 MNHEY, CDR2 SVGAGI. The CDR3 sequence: CASSYAGQGSQPQHF. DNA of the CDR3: TGTGCCAGCAGTTACGCGGGACAGGGGAGTCAGCCCCAGCATTTT.

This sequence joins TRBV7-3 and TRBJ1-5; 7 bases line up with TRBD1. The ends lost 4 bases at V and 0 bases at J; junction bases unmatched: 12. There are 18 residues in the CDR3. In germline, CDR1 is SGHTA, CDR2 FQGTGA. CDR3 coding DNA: TGTGCCAGCAGCTCGGACAGGCTCAACTTTAATAGCAATCAGCCCCAGCATTTT. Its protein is CASSSDRLNFNSNQPQHF.

CDR3 sequence: CASLGARGYTEAFF. CDR3 coding DNA: TGTGCCAGCTTAGGGGCCCGTGGGTACACTGAAGCTTTCTTT. This rearrangement joins TRBV28 to TRBJ1-1; perhaps TRBD1 as D (5 bases). The CDR3 is 14 residues long. Germline loops: CDR1 MDHEN, CDR2 SYDVKM. V shed 8 bases and J shed 3 bases, with 16 bases lying between them.

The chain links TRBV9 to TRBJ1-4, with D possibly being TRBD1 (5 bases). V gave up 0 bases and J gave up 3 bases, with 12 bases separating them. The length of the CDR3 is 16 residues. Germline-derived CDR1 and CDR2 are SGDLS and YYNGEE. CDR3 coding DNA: TGTGCCAGCAGCGTAGAGGGGCAGGGCCCTAATGAAAAACTGTTTTTT. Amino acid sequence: CASSVEGQGPNEKLFF.

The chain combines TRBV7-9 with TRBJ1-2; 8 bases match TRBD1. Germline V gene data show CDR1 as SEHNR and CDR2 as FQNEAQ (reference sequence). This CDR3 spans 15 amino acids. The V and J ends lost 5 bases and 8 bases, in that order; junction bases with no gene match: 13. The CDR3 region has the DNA TGTGCCAGCAGCAAACCTACCGGGACAGGTCAAGGCTACACCTTC. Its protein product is CASSKPTGTGQGYTF.

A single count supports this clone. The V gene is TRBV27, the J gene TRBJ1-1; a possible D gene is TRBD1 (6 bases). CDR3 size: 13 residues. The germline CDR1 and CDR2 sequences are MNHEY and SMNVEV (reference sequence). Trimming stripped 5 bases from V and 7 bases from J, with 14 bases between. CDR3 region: CASSPWGGSEAFF. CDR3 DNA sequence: TGTGCCAGCAGTCCATGGGGGGGCAGTGAAGCTTTCTTT.

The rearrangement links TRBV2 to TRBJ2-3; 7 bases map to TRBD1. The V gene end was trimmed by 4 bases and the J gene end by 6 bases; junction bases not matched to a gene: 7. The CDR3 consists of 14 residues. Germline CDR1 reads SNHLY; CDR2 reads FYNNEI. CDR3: CASSVGRRGDTQYF. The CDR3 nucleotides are TGTGCCAGCAGTGTGGGGCGCAGGGGGGATACGCAGTATTTT.